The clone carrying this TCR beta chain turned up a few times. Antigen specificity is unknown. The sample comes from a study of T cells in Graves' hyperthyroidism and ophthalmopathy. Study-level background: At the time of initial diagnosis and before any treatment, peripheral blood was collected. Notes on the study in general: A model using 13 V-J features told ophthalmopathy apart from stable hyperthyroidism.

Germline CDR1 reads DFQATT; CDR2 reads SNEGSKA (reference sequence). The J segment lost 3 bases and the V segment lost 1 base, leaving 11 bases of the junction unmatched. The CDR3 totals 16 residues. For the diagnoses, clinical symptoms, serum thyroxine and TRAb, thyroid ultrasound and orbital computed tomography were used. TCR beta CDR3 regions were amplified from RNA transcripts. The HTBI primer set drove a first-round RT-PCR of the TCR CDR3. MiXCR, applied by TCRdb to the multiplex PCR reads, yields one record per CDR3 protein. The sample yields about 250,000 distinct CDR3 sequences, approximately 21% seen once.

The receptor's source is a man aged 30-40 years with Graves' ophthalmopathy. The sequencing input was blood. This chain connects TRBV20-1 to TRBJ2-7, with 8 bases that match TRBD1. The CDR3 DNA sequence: TGCAGTGCTAGAGTAACGAGCAGGGGGCGCTTCTACGAGCAGTACTTC. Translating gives CSARVTSRGRFYEQYF.